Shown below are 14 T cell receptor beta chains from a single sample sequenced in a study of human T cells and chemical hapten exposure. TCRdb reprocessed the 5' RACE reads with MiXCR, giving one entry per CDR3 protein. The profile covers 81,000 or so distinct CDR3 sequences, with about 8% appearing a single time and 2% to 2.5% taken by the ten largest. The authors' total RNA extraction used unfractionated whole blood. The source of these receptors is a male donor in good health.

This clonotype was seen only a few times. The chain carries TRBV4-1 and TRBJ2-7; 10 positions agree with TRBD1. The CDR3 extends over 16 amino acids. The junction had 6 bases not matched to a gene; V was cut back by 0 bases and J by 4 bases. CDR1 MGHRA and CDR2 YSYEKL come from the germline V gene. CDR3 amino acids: CASSQDRDRGFYEQYF. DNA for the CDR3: TGCGCCAGCAGCCAAGACCGGGACAGGGGCTTTTACGAGCAGTACTTC.

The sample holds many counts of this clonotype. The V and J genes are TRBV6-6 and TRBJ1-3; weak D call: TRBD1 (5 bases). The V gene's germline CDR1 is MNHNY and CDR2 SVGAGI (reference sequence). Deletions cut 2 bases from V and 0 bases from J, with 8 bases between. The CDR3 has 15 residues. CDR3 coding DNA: TGTGCCAGCAGTTACGTAGGGGACTCTGGAAACACCATATATTTT. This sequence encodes CASSYVGDSGNTIYF.

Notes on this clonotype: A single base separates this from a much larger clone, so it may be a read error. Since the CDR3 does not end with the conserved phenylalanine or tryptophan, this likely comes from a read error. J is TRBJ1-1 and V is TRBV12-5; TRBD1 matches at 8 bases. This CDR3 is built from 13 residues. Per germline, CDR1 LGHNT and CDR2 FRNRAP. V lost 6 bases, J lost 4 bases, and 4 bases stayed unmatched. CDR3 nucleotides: TGTGCTAGTGGCCAGGGGGCGGTCACTGAAGCTTTCCTT. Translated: CASGQGAVTEAFL.

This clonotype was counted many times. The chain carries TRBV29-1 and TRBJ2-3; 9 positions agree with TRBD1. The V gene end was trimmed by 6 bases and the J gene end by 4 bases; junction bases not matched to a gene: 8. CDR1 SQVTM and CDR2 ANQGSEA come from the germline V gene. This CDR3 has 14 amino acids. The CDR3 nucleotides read TGCAGCGTGGCCCGGACAGGGGCGTCAGATACGCAGTATTTT. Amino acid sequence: CSVARTGASDTQYF.

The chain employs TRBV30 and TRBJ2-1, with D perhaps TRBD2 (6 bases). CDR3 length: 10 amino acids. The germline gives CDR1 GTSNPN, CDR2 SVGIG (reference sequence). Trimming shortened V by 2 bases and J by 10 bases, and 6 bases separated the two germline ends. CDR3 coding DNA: TGTGCCTGGAGTAGCGGGGAGCAGTTCTTC. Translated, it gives CAWSSGEQFF.

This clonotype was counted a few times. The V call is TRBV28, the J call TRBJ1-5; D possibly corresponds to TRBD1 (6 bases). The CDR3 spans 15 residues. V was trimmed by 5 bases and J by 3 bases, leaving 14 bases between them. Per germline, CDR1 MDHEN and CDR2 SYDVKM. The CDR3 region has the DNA TGTGCCAGCAGTCCATCCGGGGGCCCCAATCAGCCCCAGCATTTT. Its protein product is CASSPSGGPNQPQHF.

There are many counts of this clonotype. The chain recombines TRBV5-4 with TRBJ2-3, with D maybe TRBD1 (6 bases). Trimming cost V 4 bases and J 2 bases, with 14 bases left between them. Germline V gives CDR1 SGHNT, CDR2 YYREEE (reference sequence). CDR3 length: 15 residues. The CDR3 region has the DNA TGTGCCAGCAGCATAAGACAGGCTCTCACAGATACGCAGTATTTT. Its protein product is CASSIRQALTDTQYF.

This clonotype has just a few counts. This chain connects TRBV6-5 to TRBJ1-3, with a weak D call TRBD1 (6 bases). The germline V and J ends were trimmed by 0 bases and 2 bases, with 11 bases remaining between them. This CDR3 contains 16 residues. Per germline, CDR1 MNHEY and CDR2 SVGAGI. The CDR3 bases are TGTGCCAGCAGTTACTCGGTGGCAGGGGCTGGAAACACCATATATTTT. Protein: CASSYSVAGAGNTIYF.

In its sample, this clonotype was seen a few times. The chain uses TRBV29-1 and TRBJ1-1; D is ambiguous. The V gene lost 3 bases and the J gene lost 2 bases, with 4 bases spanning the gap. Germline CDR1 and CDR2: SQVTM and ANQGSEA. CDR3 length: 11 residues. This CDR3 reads CSVDPNTEAFF. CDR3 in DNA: TGCAGCGTTGACCCCAACACTGAAGCTTTCTTT.

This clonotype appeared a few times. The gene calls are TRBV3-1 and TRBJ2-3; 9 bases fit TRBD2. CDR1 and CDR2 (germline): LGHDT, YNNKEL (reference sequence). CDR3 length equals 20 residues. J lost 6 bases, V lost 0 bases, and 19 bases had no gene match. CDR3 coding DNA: TGTGCCAGCAGCCAAGAAGGGGGCGTACCGACTAGCGGTCTCTTGGATACGCAGTATTTT. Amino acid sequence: CASSQEGGVPTSGLLDTQYF.

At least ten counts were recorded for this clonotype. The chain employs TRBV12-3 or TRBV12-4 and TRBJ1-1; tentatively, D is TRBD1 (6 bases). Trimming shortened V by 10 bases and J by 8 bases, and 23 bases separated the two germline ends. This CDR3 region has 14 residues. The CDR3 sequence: CATLLQGGVGEAFF. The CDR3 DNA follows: TGTGCCACCTTACTACAGGGTGGAGTAGGAGAAGCTTTCTTT.

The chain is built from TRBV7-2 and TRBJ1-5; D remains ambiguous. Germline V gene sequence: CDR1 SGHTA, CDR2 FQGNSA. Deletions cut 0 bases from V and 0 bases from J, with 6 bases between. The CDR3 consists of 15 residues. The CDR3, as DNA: TGTGCCAGCAGCTTAGCAGGTTATAGCAATCAGCCCCAGCATTTT. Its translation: CASSLAGYSNQPQHF.

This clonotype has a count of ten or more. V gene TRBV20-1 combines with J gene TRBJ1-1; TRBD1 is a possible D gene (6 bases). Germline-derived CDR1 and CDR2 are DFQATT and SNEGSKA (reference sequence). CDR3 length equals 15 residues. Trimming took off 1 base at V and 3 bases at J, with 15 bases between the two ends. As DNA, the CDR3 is TGCAGTGCTAGAGTCGGTGGGGGCGCGGACACTGAAGCTTTCTTT. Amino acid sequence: CSARVGGGADTEAFF.

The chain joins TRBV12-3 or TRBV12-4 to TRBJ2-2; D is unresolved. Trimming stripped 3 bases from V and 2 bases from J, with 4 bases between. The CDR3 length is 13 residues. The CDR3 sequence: CASSLGNTGELFF. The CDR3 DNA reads TGTGCCAGCAGTTTGGGAAACACCGGGGAGCTGTTTTTT.